These T cell receptor beta chains were read from a single sample in a study of shared clonotypes between healthy human individuals. The repertoire was sequenced with immunoSEQ multiplex PCR; TCRdb's copy has only in-frame clones and lacks some. The sample includes 2 million to 2.5 million clones, under 95% of them seen just once. The specimen was naive CD8+ T cells from PBMCs. These TCRs come from a man between 18 and 35 years old in good health. Some clones in this sample may be carry-over from other donors' samples. The CDR3 runs from the conserved cysteine through the conserved F or W. Fields, in order: D gene, J gene, clone size, CDR3 length, V gene, CDR3 DNA, CDR3 protein. A D gene is named only where the DNA matches it firmly. Clone size, where shown, is once, few, many, or a class for clones that have expanded.

NA TRBJ2-7 NA 13 TRBV7-9 TGTGCCAGCAGTTTAAGGGGGTCGGTCGAGCAGTACTTC CASSLRGSVEQYF
NA TRBJ2-6 few 17 TRBV6-4 TGTGCCAGCAGCCTCCAGGGGCGCCGCTCTGGGGCCAACGTCCTGACTTTC CASSLQGRRSGANVLTF
TRBD2 TRBJ2-7 once 18 TRBV10-3 TGTGCCATCAGTGACTACAGGATACTAGCGGGAGGGCCTGGCGAGCAGTACTTC CAISDYRILAGGPGEQYF
NA TRBJ1-2 NA 14 TRBV7-9 TGTGCCAGCAGCTTTTACAGCTCTAACTATGGCTACACCTTC CASSFYSSNYGYTF
NA TRBJ1-5 NA 13 TRBV7-6 TGTGCCAGCAGCTTATCGGGGGAGCAGCCCCAGCATTTT CASSLSGEQPQHF
TRBD1 TRBJ1-1 NA 15 TRBV5-1 TGCGCCAGCAGCCATTTCCGACAGGGTAGGACTGAAGCTTTCTTT CASSHFRQGRTEAFF
TRBD2 TRBJ2-1 NA 20 TRBV30 TGTGCCTGGAGTGTATTAAATATCTTGAGTGGGGCGGGAGGGGACAATGAGCAGTTCTTC CAWSVLNILSGAGGDNEQFF
NA TRBJ2-7 NA 15 TRBV6-5 TGTGCCAGCAGTTACTCGGGGGACGGGCCCTACGAGCAGTACTTC CASSYSGDGPYEQYF
TRBD1 TRBJ2-1 NA 17 TRBV13 TGTGCCAGCAGCTTACAGGGACAGGGGGCGTCTTACAATGAGCAGTTCTTC CASSLQGQGASYNEQFF
TRBD2 TRBJ2-3 NA 16 TRBV7-2 TGTGCCAGCAGTCCAGGCCCAGCGGGAGCCCCAGATACGCAGTATTTT CASSPGPAGAPDTQYF
TRBD1 TRBJ1-2 once 15 TRBV7-9 TGTGCCAGCAGCTTAGGCACAGGGGATCCCTATGGCTACACCTTC CASSLGTGDPYGYTF
NA TRBJ2-2 NA 17 TRBV15 TGTGCCACCAGCAGAGACGCCAGGGGCCTCAACACCGGGGAGCTGTTTTTT CATSRDARGLNTGELFF
NA TRBJ2-2 NA 16 TRBV2 TGTGCCAGGACGGCCCGACGGGCCTCTAACACCGGGGAGCTGTTTTTT CARTARRASNTGELFF
TRBD2 TRBJ2-7 NA 15 TRBV5-1 TGCGCCAGCAGCCGTAGCGGGACTTCTTCCTACGAGCAGTACTTC CASSRSGTSSYEQYF
TRBD1 TRBJ2-7 NA 15 TRBV29-1 TGCAGCGTTACACCCGGGACAGCGGCGAGCTACGAGCAGTACTTC CSVTPGTAASYEQYF
TRBD2 TRBJ2-1 NA 15 TRBV5-6 TGTGCCAGCAGCTCGATAGCGGGGTTTATCCATGAGCAGTTCTTC CASSSIAGFIHEQFF